This record covers a single TCR beta chain. The sample's treatment: about 20 received Ad26.COV2.S at low or high dose, single or two shots; 5 received placebo; per-sample allocation not given. Sample collection was performed on day 63 after the first vaccine or placebo injection. This CDR3 spans 15 amino acids. Germline CDR1 is KGHSH and CDR2 is LQKENI. V shed 4 bases and J shed 1 base, with 13 bases lying between them. Clones were sequenced by immunoSEQ multiplex PCR, and TCRdb holds only the in-frame ones, with some missing. The table includes about 350,000 clones, less than 90% detected once. This entry comes from a study of Ad26.COV2.S vaccination and SARS-CoV-2 variants.

V is TRBV18 and J is TRBJ1-1; D gene unclear. The material sequenced was peripheral blood, taken in a trial of Ad26.COV2.S vaccine versus placebo. This TCR was sampled from a person aged 18-60 years who received the Ad26.COV2.S COVID-19 vaccine or a placebo. CDR3 in amino acids: CASSRQAEGNTEAFF. In nucleotides, the CDR3 is TGTGCCAGCTCACGGCAGGCAGAAGGGAACACTGAAGCTTTCTTT.